The 14 T cell receptor beta chains below come from one sample, sequenced in a study of blood T cell repertoires in COVID-19 (dated by TCRdb to the early 2020s). Library creation used the immunoSEQ multiplex PCR assay. Drawn from immuneACCESS, this table holds only the in-frame rearrangements with V and J called that TCRdb kept. Clones are partly lost; checked studies trace under half to an unresolved V gene and leave the rest unexplained. Across this sample there are roughly 68,000 clones, with approximately 88% seen only once. 7.5% to 9.5% of the sample is held by the ten biggest clonotypes. The sample comprised peripheral blood. The receptors come from a man aged 45 to 65 with active COVID-19.

This clone has only a few counts. The rearrangement joins TRBV2 to TRBJ2-7; D is unclear. V was pared by 3 bases and J by 5 bases, with 11 bases between. The CDR3 is 13 amino acids. Germline CDR1 and CDR2: SNHLY and FYNNEI. The CDR3 nucleotides are TGTGCCAGCAGTGAGGGCTCAGTGAACGAGCAGTACTTC. This sequence encodes CASSEGSVNEQYF.

The chain employs TRBV6-6 and TRBJ2-7, with TRBD2 as a possible D gene (6 bases). This CDR3 has 14 residues. Between the trimmed V and J ends, which lost 2 bases and 9 bases, there was a span of 17 bases. Germline V gives CDR1 MNHNY, CDR2 SVGAGI (reference sequence). CDR3 bases: TGTGCCAGCAGTTACGGGCAGGACCCAGCGGGGCAGTACTTC. Residues: CASSYGQDPAGQYF.

The chain uses TRBV25-1 and TRBJ1-6, with D unclear. The CDR3 contains 14 residues. CDR1 and CDR2 from the germline V gene are MGHDK and SYGVNS. Trimming cost V 3 bases and J 3 bases, with 6 bases left between them. The CDR3 nucleotides read TGTGCCAGCAGTGATGGGAGCTATAATTCACCCCTCCACTTT. Protein product: CASSDGSYNSPLHF.

The chain's CDR3 is CASSYQGVKAFF. The CDR3 region has the DNA TGTGCCAGCAGTTACCAAGGGGTAAAAGCTTTCTTT. V and J are TRBV6-6 and TRBJ1-1, with a weak D call TRBD1 (5 bases). The germline V and J ends were trimmed by 2 bases and 9 bases, with 10 bases remaining between them. The germline CDR1 and CDR2 sequences are MNHNY and SVGAGI (reference sequence). The CDR3 runs 12 residues.

The V gene is TRBV10-1, the J gene TRBJ1-1; no reliable D call. The CDR3 is made up of 12 amino acids. CDR1 and CDR2 (germline): WNHNN, SYGVQD (reference sequence). V was pared by 0 bases and J by 8 bases, with 7 bases between. CDR3 DNA: TGCGCCAGCAGTGAGTCTCACTCCGAAGCTTTCTTT. The encoded protein is CASSESHSEAFF.

CDR3 bases: TGTGCCAGCAGCGTAGATGTGTCCGGGATAAACATTCAGTACTTC. Amino acid sequence: CASSVDVSGINIQYF. The chain couples TRBV9 to TRBJ2-4, with D possibly TRBD2 on 5 matching bases. From germline, CDR1 is SGDLS and CDR2 YYNGEE. CDR3 length: 15 residues. Trimming left V 0 bases short and J 6 bases short, with 13 bases between.

This rearrangement joins TRBV13 to TRBJ2-7; D ambiguous. The germline V gene has CDR1 PRHDT and CDR2 FYEKMQ (reference sequence). The CDR3 is made up of 13 amino acids. The V end lost 0 bases, the J end lost 1 base, and 4 bases lay between the germline ends. CDR3 protein: CASSLGRSYEQYF. CDR3 bases: TGTGCCAGCAGCTTAGGGCGGTCCTACGAGCAGTACTTC.

The rearrangement uses TRBV7-9 and TRBJ1-1; 9 bases align to TRBD1. Germline CDR1 is SEHNR and CDR2 is FQNEAQ (reference sequence). This CDR3 has 15 amino acids. J lost 5 bases, V lost 2 bases, and 6 bases had no gene match. The CDR3 nucleotides are TGTGCCAGCAGCTTAACGGACAGGGGAGGAACTGAAGCTTTCTTT. It encodes CASSLTDRGGTEAFF.

This clone was counted only a few times. The V and J genes are TRBV7-6 and TRBJ2-1; TRBD2 aligns across 9 bases. Unmatched junction bases numbered 2, after V lost 1 base and J lost 1 base. Germline CDR1 and CDR2: SGHVS and FNYEAQ. This CDR3 region has 16 residues. The CDR3 loop is CASSLGAGGSYNEQFF. In nucleotides, the CDR3 is TGTGCCAGCAGCTTAGGTGCGGGGGGGTCCTACAATGAGCAGTTCTTC.

The chain couples TRBV5-4 to TRBJ2-6, with D perhaps TRBD2 (5 bases). V was trimmed by 0 bases and J by 2 bases, leaving 6 bases between them. Germline V lookup: CDR1 SGHNT, CDR2 YYREEE (reference sequence). CDR3 size: 15 residues. The CDR3 DNA follows: TGTGCCAGCAGCTTGGGAGGGCCTGGGGCCAACGTCCTGACTTTC. Encoded protein: CASSLGGPGANVLTF.

V and J are TRBV2 and TRBJ1-1; D might be TRBD1 (5 bases). CDR1 and CDR2 (germline): SNHLY, FYNNEI. The V end was cut by 1 base, the J end by 1 base, with 10 bases between. CDR3 length: 15 amino acids. The CDR3 DNA reads as TGTGCCAGCAGTGAAGGTGTCAGGGCGAACACTGAAGCTTTCTTT. This gives the protein CASSEGVRANTEAFF.

V and J are TRBV4-3 and TRBJ2-1; tentatively, D is TRBD2 (6 bases). The CDR3 is made up of 15 amino acids. Per the germline V gene, CDR1 is LGHNA and CDR2 is YSLEER. Trimming cost V 5 bases and J 5 bases, with 16 bases left between them. CDR3 in amino acids: CASSERRGFNNEQFF. In nucleotides, the CDR3 is TGCGCCAGCAGCGAAAGGCGGGGCTTCAACAATGAGCAGTTCTTC.

The chain couples TRBV21-1 to TRBJ1-2; no DNA check was done on the table's D call, TRBD1. TRBV21-1 is recorded as a pseudogene. The CDR3 sequence is 14 residues long. CDR3 sequence (DNA): TGTGCCAGCCCCCGTCAGGGGAAAATCTATGGCTACACCTTC. Translating gives CASPRQGKIYGYTF.

The V call is TRBV6-1, the J call TRBJ1-1; D not certain. The CDR3 has 14 amino acids. Trimming took off 2 bases at V and 6 bases at J, with 13 bases between the two ends. The germline V gene encodes CDR1 MNHNS and CDR2 SASEGT. The CDR3 DNA follows: TGTGCCAGCAGTGAATTGCGTAGAGTCTCTGAAGCTTTCTTT. This gives the protein CASSELRRVSEAFF.